The entry below describes one TCR beta chain. Its antigen is not identified. The record originates from a study of tumor-infiltrating lymphocytes in primary liver carcinoma. Total RNA amounting to roughly 450 ng was the source from which TCR beta cDNA was made with a constant-region primer. Each TCR beta library was derived from three nested multiplex PCR rounds that employed slightly modified ARM-PCR. The first two PCR rounds used TRBV1-TRBV30 forward primers with a C-beta reverse primer, about 10 cycles each. One entry per CDR3 protein results from TCRdb running MiXCR on the multiplex PCR reads. The table lists roughly 78,000 distinct CDR3 sequences, over 70% of them singletons, with about an eighth in the top ten. The V end was cut by 10 bases, the J end by 0 bases, with 13 bases between. The length of the CDR3 is 14 residues. Per the germline V gene, CDR1 is MNHNS and CDR2 is SASEGT. Findings of the study overall: The difference in top-250-clone fraction between tumors and blood was significant, favoring tumors (p = 0.039).

DNA and RNA were both co-extracted from approximately 20-30 mg of bulk tissue that had not been sorted. The V call is TRBV6-1, the J call TRBJ2-1, with no clear D. This sequence was found in a woman aged 55-70 years with primary liver carcinoma and hepatitis B virus infection. Material for sequencing was liver tumor tissue from sampling region 4. Subset indicated: tumor region T4, right-lateral pole. Here the CDR3 DNA reads TGTGCCACTTGGCGGACGGGCTCCTACAATGAGCAGTTCTTC. Translation gives CATWRTGSYNEQFF.